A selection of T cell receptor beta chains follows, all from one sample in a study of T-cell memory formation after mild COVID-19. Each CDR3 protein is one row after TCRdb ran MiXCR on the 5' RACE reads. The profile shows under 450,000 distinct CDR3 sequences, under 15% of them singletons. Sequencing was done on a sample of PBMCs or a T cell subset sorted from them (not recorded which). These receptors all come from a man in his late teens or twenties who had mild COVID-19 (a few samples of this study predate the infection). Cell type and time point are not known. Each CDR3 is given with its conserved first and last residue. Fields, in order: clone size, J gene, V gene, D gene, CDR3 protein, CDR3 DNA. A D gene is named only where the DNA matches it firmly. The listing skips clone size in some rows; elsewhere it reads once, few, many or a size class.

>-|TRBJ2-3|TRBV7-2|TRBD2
CASSSLASGRDTQYF
TGTGCCAGCAGCTCGCTAGCGTCCGGGAGGGATACGCAGTATTTT
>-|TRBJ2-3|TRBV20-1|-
CSATYSFGTQYF
TGCAGTGCTACCTATAGCTTCGGTACGCAGTATTTT
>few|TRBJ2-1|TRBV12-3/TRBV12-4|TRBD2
CASSSSGGVDNEQFF
TGTGCCAGCAGTTCTAGCGGGGGCGTCGACAATGAGCAGTTCTTC
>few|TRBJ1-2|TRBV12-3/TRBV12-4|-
CASSLGEGYTF
TGTGCCAGCAGTCTCGGGGAAGGCTACACCTTC
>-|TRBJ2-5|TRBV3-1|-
CASSQGKETQYF
TGTGCCAGCAGCCAGGGTAAAGAGACCCAGTACTTC
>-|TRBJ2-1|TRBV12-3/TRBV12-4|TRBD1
CASRGQGEFF
TGTGCCAGCAGGGGACAGGGGGAGTTCTTC
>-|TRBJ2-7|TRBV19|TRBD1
CASSTGTGVVYGQYF
TGTGCCAGTAGTACGGGGACAGGGGTCGTATACGGTCAGTACTTC
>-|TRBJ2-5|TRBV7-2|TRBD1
CASSSSLQAIPGQGSETQYF
TGTGCCAGCAGCTCCTCCCTGCAAGCGATCCCCGGACAGGGTTCGGAGACCCAGTACTTC
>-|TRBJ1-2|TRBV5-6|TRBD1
CASSSMDRAGGYTF
TGTGCCAGCAGCTCTATGGACAGGGCAGGGGGCTACACCTTC
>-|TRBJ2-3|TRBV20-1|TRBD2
CSAIAGSTDTQYF
TGCAGTGCAATAGCGGGGAGCACAGATACGCAGTATTTT
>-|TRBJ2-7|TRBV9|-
CASSARPAGSYEQYF
TGTGCCAGCAGCGCCCGACCAGCAGGCTCCTACGAGCAGTACTTC
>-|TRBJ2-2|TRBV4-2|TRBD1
CASSQVTGAGGYFGLFF
TGTGCCAGCAGCCAAGTTACCGGGGCAGGGGGATATTTTGGGCTGTTTTTT
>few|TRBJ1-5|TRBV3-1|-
CASSQDTVGQPQHF
TGTGCCAGCAGCCAAGACACGGTAGGGCAGCCCCAGCATTTT
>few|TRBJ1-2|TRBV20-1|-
CSATPQGTNYGYTF
TGCAGTGCCACCCCACAGGGAACTAACTATGGCTACACCTTC